Each of the 3 T cell receptor beta chains below was sequenced from the same sample in a study of response to subunit inactivated influenza vaccine. TCRdb recomputed calls from the RT-PCR reads with MiXCR, one row per CDR3 protein. The sample consists of about 650,000 distinct CDR3 sequences, about a sixth of them appearing once. The sequencing used PBMCs from blood, collected approximately 12 days after vaccination. The receptors derive from a man aged 50 to 60 who received an inactivated influenza vaccine.

Many counts were recorded for this clonotype. The V gene is TRBV25-1, the J gene TRBJ1-2; no firm D call. In germline, CDR1 is MGHDK, CDR2 SYGVNS. The CDR3 has 14 amino acids. Trimming pared 5 bases from V and 3 bases from J, leaving 13 bases between. The chain's CDR3 is CASSPGAGYYGYTF. CDR3 coding DNA: TGTGCCAGCAGTCCGGGCGCCGGCTACTATGGCTACACCTTC.

This clonotype was observed a handful of times. J is TRBJ2-7 and V is TRBV7-9; tentative D call: TRBD1 (6 bases). Germline V gene lookup returns CDR1 SEHNR and CDR2 FQNEAQ (reference sequence). This CDR3 has 13 amino acids. The germline V and J ends were trimmed by 7 bases and 3 bases, with 13 bases remaining between them. CDR3 sequence: CASTRQEDYEQYF. The DNA for the CDR3 is TGTGCCAGCACCCGACAGGAGGACTACGAGCAGTACTTC.

This clonotype has more than one count but fewer than ten. The J gene is TRBJ1-4, the V gene TRBV4-2; 8 nucleotides agree with TRBD1. The CDR3 has 14 residues. J was trimmed by 5 bases and V by 4 bases; bases with no gene match: 3. The germline V gene has CDR1 LGHNA and CDR2 YNFKEQ. The CDR3 reads CASSRGQENEKLFF. The CDR3 DNA reads TGTGCCAGCAGCCGGGGACAGGAAAATGAAAAACTGTTTTTT.